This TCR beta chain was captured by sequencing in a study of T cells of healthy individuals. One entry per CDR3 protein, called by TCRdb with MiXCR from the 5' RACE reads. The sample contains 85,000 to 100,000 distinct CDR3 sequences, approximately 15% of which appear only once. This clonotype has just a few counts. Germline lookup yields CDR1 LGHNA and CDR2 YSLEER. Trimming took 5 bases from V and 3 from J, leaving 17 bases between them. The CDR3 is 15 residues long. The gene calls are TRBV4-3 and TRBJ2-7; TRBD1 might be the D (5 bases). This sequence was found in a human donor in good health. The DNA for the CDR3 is TGCGCCAGCAGCTATACTACAGGTCAGGGCTACGAGCAGTACTTC. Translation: CASSYTTGQGYEQYF.